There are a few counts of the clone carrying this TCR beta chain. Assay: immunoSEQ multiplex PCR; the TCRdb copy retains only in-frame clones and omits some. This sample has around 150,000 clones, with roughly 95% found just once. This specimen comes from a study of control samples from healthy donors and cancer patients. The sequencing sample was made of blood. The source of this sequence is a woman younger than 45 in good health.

The CDR3, as DNA: TGCGCCAGCAGTCAAGCGCTGGGGGGCAAGCAGGCAGATACGCAGTATTTT. It encodes CASSQALGGKQADTQYF. The chain is built from TRBV23-1 and TRBJ2-3; D might be TRBD1 or TRBD2, each matching 6 bases. TRBV23-1 is known as an ORF, though its function is uncertain. Trimming left V 2 bases short and J 4 bases short, with 19 bases between. There are 17 residues in the CDR3.